A single sample is the source of the 13 T cell receptor beta chains below, sequenced in a study of monozygotic twins with inflammatory bowel disease. TCRdb re-analyzed the 5' RACE reads; it lists each CDR3 protein once, without DNA. The table lists 200,000 to 250,000 distinct CDR3 sequences. What was sequenced was blood. Receptors were obtained from a human donor with ulcerative colitis or Crohn's disease, or a healthy co-twin of an affected twin (not recorded which).

The CDR3: CASSSDRQNTEAFF. The chain employs TRBV5-1 and TRBJ1-1. Germline CDR1 is SGHRS and CDR2 is YFSETQ. The CDR3 totals 14 residues.

V is TRBV3-1 and J is TRBJ1-3. CDR1 and CDR2 (germline): LGHDT, YNNKEL (reference sequence). The CDR3 sequence is 16 residues long. CDR3 loop: CASSRTESGPGNTIYF.

The gene calls are TRBV3-1 and TRBJ2-5. This CDR3 is 13 amino acids long. Germline V gives CDR1 LGHDT, CDR2 YNNKEL (reference sequence). The CDR3 here is CASSQMIMETQYF.

The chain has TRBV12-3 or TRBV12-4 and TRBJ1-2. This CDR3 is built from 13 residues. The CDR3 is CASSLRREEGYTF.

The chain combines TRBV29-1 with TRBJ1-1. The CDR3 spans 14 residues. CDR1 and CDR2 from the germline V gene are SQVTM and ANQGSEA. This CDR3 is CSAGIQIMNTEAFF.

The chain uses TRBV25-1 and TRBJ2-3. This CDR3 has 12 amino acids. The germline gives CDR1 MGHDK, CDR2 SYGVNS. CDR3 in amino acids: CASSEETDTQYF.

The chain combines TRBV2 with TRBJ1-5; TCRdb names TRBD1, which stays unverified in the absence of DNA. This CDR3 is built from 14 residues. CDR1 and CDR2 (germline): SNHLY, FYNNEI. Here the CDR3 reads CASSEVRGDRPQHF.

The genes are TRBV20-1 and TRBJ2-3. The CDR3 contains 11 residues. Germline V gene lookup returns CDR1 DFQATT and CDR2 SNEGSKA (reference sequence). The CDR3 sequence: CSATRTDTQYF.

This chain uses TRBV4-1 with TRBJ2-2; the D call from TCRdb, TRBD1, cannot be confirmed without DNA. The CDR3 contains 14 residues. Germline V gives CDR1 MGHRA, CDR2 YSYEKL. The chain's CDR3 is CASSHGTGAGELFF.

The V gene is TRBV18, the J gene TRBJ1-3. CDR1 is KGHSH and CDR2 is LQKENI in the germline V gene. The CDR3 loop spans 17 amino acids. CDR3 sequence: CASSPPFEGSSGNTIYF.

This chain connects TRBV7-9 to TRBJ1-1. Germline loops: CDR1 SEHNR, CDR2 FQNEAQ (reference sequence). This CDR3 is built from 13 residues. The CDR3 loop is CASSFTTNTEAFF.

J is TRBJ2-5 and V is TRBV7-9; TCRdb's assignment of TRBD2 cannot be checked, as there is no DNA. This CDR3 spans 14 amino acids. Germline CDR1 SEHNR, CDR2 FQNEAQ (reference sequence). The CDR3 sequence is CASSSRTAQYTQYF. Complete variable domain (other parts from reference TRBV7-9 and TRBJ2-5): DTGVSQNPRHKITKRGQNVTFRCDPISEHNRLYWYRQTLGQGPEFLTYFQNEAQLEKSRLLSDRFSAERPKGSFSTLEIQRTEQGDSAMYLCASSSRTAQYTQYFGPGTRLLVL.

This chain connects TRBV5-6 to TRBJ2-1; TCRdb calls TRBD1, which cannot be checked without DNA. This CDR3 has 14 amino acids. In germline, CDR1 is SGHDT, CDR2 YYEEEE. This CDR3 is CASSLARGYNEQFF.